This entry concerns a single T cell receptor beta chain. This record belongs to a study of blood T cell repertoires in COVID-19. As for the study in general: From the United States, Italy and Spain came samples of acute and convalescent COVID-19. Sample material is recorded as cDNA or gDNA derived from T cells, B-cell-depleted T cells, or PBMCs.

Authors' methods: Counts of nucleated cells, estimated from reference gene primer amplification, were obtained. Sequencing was performed with immunoSEQ multiplex PCR; in TCRdb, only in-frame clones are kept and a portion is missing. V, J and clone size were drawn from that table, and D and trimming were deduced from the DNA. The sample includes about 190,000 clones, 75% to 90% of them seen just once. CDR3 length: 16 amino acids. CDR1 and CDR2 (germline): SEHNR, FQNEAQ (reference sequence). V dropped 5 bases and J dropped 3 bases, with 16 bases sitting between them. The receptor was isolated from a man aged 35 to 55 with acute or convalescent COVID-19. The sequenced material came from peripheral blood. The gene calls are TRBV7-9 and TRBJ2-2, with D perhaps matching TRBD1 (6 bases). CDR3 protein: CASSAPRGSYTGELFF. The CDR3 nucleotides are TGTGCCAGCAGCGCCCCCAGGGGCTCCTACACCGGGGAGCTGTTTTTT.